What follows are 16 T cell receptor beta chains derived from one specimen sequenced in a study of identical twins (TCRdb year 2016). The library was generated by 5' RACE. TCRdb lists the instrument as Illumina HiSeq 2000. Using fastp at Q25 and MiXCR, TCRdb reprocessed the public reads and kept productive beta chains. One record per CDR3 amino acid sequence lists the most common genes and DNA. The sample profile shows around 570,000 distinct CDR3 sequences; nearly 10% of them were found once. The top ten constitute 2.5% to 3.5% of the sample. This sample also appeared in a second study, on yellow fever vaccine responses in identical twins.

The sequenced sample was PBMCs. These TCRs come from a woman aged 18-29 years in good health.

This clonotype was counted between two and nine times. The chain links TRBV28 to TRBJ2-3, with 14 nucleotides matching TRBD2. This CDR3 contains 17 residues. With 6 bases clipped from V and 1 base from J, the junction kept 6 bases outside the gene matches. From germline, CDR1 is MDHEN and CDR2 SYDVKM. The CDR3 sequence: CASSPLGLAGGTDTQYF. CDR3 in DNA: TGTGCCAGCAGCCCCTTGGGACTAGCGGGAGGCACAGATACGCAGTATTTT.

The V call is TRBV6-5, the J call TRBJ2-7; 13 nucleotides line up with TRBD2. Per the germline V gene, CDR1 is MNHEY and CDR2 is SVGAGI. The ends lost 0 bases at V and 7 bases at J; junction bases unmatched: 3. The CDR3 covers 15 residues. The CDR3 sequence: CASSYSGLAGAEQYF. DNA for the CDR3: TGTGCCAGCAGTTACTCCGGACTAGCGGGAGCAGAGCAGTACTTC.

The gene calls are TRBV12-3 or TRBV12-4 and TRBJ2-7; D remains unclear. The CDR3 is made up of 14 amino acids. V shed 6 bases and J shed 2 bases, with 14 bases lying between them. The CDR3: CASSPRRPPYEQYF. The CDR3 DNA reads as TGTGCCAGCAGCCCTCGGCGTCCTCCCTACGAGCAGTACTTC.

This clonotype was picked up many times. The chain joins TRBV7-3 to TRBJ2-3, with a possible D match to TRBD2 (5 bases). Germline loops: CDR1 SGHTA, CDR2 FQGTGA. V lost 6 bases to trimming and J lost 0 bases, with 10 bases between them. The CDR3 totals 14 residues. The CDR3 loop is CASRATGSTDTQYF. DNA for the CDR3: TGTGCCAGCAGGGCGACGGGGAGCACAGATACGCAGTATTTT. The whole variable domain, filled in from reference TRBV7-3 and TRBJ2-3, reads GAGVSQTPSNKVTEKGKYVELRCDPISGHTALYWYRQSLGQGPEFLIYFQGTGAADDSGLPNDRFFAVRPEGSVSTLKIQRTERGDSAVYLCASRATGSTDTQYFGPGTRLTVL.

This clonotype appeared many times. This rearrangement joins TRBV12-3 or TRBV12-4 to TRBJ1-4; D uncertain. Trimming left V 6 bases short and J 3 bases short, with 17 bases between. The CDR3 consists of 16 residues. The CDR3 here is CASSRRRGGANEKLFF. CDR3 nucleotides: TGTGCCAGCAGCAGACGGCGCGGCGGGGCTAATGAAAAACTGTTTTTT.

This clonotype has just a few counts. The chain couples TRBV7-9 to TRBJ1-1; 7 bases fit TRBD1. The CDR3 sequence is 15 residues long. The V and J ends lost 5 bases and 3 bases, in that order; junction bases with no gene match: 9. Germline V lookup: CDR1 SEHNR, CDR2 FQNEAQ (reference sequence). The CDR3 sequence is CASSVRTGSDTEAFF. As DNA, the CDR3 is TGTGCCAGCAGCGTCCGGACAGGTTCGGACACTGAAGCTTTCTTT.

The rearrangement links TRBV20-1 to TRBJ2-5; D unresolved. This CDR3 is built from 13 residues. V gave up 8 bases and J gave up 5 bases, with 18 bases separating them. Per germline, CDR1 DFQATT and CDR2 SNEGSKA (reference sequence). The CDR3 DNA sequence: TGCAGTATGGGGTCTAGATTAAAGGAGACCCAGTACTTC. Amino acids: CSMGSRLKETQYF.

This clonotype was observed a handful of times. The CDR3 sequence: CASSLASRGQTQYF. The CDR3 nucleotides are TGTGCCAGCAGCTTAGCGTCGCGGGGTCAGACCCAGTACTTC. The chain combines TRBV7-9 with TRBJ2-5; D is possibly TRBD2 (6 bases). Germline loops: CDR1 SEHNR, CDR2 FQNEAQ (reference sequence). The CDR3 sequence is 14 residues long. Trimming shortened V by 0 bases and J by 6 bases, and 11 bases separated the two germline ends.

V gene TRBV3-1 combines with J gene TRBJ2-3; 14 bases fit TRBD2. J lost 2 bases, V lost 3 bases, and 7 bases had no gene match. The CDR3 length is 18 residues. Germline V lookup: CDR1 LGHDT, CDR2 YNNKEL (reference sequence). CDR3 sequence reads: CASSQGLAGAFFTDTQYF. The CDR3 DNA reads TGTGCCAGCAGCCAGGGACTAGCGGGAGCTTTTTTCACAGATACGCAGTATTTT.

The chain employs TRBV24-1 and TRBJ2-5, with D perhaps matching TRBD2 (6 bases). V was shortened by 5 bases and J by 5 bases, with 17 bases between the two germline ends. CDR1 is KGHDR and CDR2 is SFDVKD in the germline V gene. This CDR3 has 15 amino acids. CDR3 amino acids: CATSGGDGLQETQYF. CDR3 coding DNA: TGTGCCACCAGTGGCGGGGACGGCCTTCAGGAGACCCAGTACTTC.

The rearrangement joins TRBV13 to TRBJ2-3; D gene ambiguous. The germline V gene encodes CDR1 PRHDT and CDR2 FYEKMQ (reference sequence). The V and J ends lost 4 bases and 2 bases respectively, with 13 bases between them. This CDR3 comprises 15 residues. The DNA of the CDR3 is TGTGCCAGCAGCTCCAAGGGTAGAGACACAGATACGCAGTATTTT. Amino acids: CASSSKGRDTDTQYF.

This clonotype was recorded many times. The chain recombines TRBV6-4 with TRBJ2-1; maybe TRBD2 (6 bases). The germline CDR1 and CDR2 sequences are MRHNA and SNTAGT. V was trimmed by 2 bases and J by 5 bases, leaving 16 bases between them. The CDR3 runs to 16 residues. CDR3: CASSDGAGNSHNEQFF. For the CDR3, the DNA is TGTGCCAGCAGTGACGGGGCGGGGAATTCCCACAATGAGCAGTTCTTC.

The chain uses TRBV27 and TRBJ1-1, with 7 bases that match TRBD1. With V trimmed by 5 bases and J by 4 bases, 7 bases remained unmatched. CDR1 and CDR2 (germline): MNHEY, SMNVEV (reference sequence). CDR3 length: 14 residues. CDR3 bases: TGTGCCAGCAGTCTACACCACAGGGGCACTGAAGCTTTCTTT. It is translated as CASSLHHRGTEAFF.

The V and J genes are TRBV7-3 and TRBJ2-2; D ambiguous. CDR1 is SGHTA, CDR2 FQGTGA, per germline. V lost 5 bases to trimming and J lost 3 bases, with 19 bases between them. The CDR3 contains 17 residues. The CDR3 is CASSPDLPGIYTGELFF. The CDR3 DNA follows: TGTGCCAGCAGCCCGGACCTCCCAGGCATTTACACCGGGGAGCTGTTTTTT.

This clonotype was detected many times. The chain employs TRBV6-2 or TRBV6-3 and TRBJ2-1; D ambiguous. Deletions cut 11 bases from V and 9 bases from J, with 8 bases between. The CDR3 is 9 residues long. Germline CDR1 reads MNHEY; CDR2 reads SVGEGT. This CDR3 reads CAGLSEQFF. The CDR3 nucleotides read TGTGCCGGCCTAAGTGAGCAGTTCTTC.

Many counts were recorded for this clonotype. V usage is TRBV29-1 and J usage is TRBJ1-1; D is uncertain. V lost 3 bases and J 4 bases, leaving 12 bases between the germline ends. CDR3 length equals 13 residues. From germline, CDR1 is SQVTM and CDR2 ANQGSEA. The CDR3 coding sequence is TGCAGCGTTGAGGTACGGATGAGCACTGAAGCTTTCTTT. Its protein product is CSVEVRMSTEAFF.